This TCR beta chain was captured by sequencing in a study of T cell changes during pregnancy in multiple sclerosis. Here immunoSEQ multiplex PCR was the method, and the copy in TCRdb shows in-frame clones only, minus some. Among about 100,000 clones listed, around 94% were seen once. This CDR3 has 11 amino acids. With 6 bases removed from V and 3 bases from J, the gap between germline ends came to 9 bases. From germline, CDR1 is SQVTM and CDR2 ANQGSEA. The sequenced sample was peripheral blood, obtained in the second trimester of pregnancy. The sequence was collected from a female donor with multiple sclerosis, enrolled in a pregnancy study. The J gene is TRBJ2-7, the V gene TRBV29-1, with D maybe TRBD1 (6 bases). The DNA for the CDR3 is TGCAGCGTCCTGGACAGCTACGAGCAGTACTTC. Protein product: CSVLDSYEQYF.